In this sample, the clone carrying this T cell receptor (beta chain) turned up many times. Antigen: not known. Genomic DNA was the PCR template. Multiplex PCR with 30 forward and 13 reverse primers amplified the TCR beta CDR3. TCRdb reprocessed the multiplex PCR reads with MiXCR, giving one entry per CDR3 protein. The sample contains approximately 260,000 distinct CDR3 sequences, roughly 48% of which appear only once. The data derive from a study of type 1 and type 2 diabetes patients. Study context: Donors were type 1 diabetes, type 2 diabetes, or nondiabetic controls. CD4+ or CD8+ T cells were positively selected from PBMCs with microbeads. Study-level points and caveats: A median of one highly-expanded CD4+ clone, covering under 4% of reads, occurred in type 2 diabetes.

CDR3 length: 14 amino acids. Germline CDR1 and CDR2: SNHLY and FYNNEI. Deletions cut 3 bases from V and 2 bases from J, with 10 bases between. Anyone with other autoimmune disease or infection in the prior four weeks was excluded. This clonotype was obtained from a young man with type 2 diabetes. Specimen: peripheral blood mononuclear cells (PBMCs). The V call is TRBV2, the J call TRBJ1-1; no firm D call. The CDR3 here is CASSDVGPNTEAFF. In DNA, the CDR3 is TGTGCCAGCAGTGACGTCGGACCCAACACTGAAGCTTTCTTT.